The source of this TCR beta chain is a study of T cell responses to AZD1222 COVID-19 vaccine. Study observations and caveats: There were mostly white British donors and more females than males, and clonal diversity was possibly underestimated. Repertoire sampling was restricted to post-peak T cell response timepoints. Unmutated variant regions reportedly attract nearly half of all spike-specific TCRs.

The table came from immunoSEQ multiplex PCR; TCRdb's copy has only in-frame clones and leaves some out. The top ten clones hold around 1.5% of a sample with some 190,000 clones, about 94% of them seen once. This clone has only one observation. What it recognizes is unknown. The CDR3 is made up of 16 amino acids. From germline, CDR1 is LGHNA and CDR2 YSLEER. The germline V and J ends were trimmed by 0 bases and 10 bases, with 16 bases remaining between them. The receptor was derived from an adult who received the MenACWY meningococcal vaccine as a control. The sample here was peripheral blood, taken 28 days after the second dose of the MenACWY control vaccine. V gene TRBV4-3 combines with J gene TRBJ1-6; possibly TRBD1 for D (6 bases). CDR3 in amino acids: CASSQEASGRGSPLHF. The CDR3 DNA is TGCGCCAGCAGCCAAGAAGCGTCAGGCAGGGGCTCACCCCTCCACTTT.